A single sample gave rise to the 4 T cell receptor beta chains below, sequenced in a study of T cell responses to AZD1222 COVID-19 vaccine. Clones were read by immunoSEQ multiplex PCR, and TCRdb kept only the in-frame ones, dropping some. The sample contains roughly 260,000 clones, approximately 95% of which appear only once. The specimen comprised peripheral blood, sampled on day 0 of AZD1222 vaccination. These receptor sequences come from an adult in good health.

The chain employs TRBV28 and TRBJ2-1; no clear D. V shed 2 bases and J shed 8 bases, with 7 bases lying between them. Germline V gene lookup returns CDR1 MDHEN and CDR2 SYDVKM. This CDR3 contains 12 residues. The CDR3 region is CASSLLGDEQFF. CDR3 nucleotides: TGTGCCAGCAGTTTACTAGGCGATGAGCAGTTCTTC.

The V and J genes are TRBV19 and TRBJ1-4; D is ambiguous. V was cut by 6 bases and J by 0 bases, with 8 bases left in between. This CDR3 is 14 amino acids long. The V gene's germline CDR1 is LNHDA and CDR2 SQIVND (reference sequence). The CDR3 DNA sequence: TGTGCCAGTAGACCGTTTGCAACTAATGAAAAACTGTTTTTT. This gives the protein CASRPFATNEKLFF.

J is TRBJ1-6 and V is TRBV25-1, with 7 bases aligning to TRBD1. With V trimmed by 6 bases and J by 5 bases, 16 bases remained unmatched. Per the germline V gene, CDR1 is MGHDK and CDR2 is SYGVNS. There are 18 residues in the CDR3. CDR3 DNA: TGTGCCAGCAGCAATCCCTGGACAGGAATACCCCATAATTCACCCCTCCACTTT. It specifies CASSNPWTGIPHNSPLHF.

Here the CDR3 DNA reads TGTGCCAGCTCACAATCACCTGGGACAAACACGCCAACTTACTATGGCTACACCTTC. Translated, it gives CASSQSPGTNTPTYYGYTF. The chain combines TRBV18 with TRBJ1-2; possible D gene TRBD1, 6 bases. V was pared by 4 bases and J by 3 bases, with 27 bases between. Germline assignment: CDR1 KGHSH and CDR2 LQKENI. The CDR3 extends over 19 amino acids.